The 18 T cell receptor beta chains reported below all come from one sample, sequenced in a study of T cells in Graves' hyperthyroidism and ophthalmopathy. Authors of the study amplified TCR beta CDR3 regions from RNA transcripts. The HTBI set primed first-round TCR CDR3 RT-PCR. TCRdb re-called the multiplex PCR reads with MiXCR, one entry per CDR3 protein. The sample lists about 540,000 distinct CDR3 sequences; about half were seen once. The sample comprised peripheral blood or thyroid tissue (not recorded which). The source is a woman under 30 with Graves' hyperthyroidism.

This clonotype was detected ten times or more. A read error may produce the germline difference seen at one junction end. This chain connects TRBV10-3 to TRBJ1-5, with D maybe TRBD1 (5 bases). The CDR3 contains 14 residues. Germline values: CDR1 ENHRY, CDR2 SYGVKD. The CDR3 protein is CASSTGRGNQPQHF. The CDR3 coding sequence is TGTGCCAGCAGTACGGGACGAGGCAATCAGCCCCAGCATTTT.

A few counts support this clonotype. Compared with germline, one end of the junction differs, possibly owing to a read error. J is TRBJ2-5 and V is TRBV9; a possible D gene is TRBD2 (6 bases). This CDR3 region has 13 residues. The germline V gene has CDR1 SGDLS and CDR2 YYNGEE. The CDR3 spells CASSEGLADSRFF. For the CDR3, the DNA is TGTGCCAGCAGTGAAGGTTTAGCGGACTCGCGGTTCTTC.

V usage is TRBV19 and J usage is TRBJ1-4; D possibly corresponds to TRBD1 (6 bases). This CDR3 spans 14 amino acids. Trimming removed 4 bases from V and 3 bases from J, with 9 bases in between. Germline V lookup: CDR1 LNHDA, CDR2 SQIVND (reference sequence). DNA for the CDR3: TGTGCCAGTAGTAGAGGACAGCCTAATGAAAAACTGTTTTTT. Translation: CASSRGQPNEKLFF.

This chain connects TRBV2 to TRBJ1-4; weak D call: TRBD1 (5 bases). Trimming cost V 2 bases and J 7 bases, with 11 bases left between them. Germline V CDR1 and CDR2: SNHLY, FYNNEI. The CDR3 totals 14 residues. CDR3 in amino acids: CASSELGRGEKLFF. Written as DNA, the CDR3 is TGTGCCAGCAGTGAATTGGGGCGCGGTGAAAAACTGTTTTTT.

CDR3 sequence: CASSLGGPAQETQYF. DNA of the CDR3: TGCGCCAGCAGCTTGGGGGGGCCTGCGCAAGAGACCCAGTACTTC. The rearrangement links TRBV5-1 to TRBJ2-5; a possible D gene is TRBD1 (6 bases). The CDR3 totals 15 residues. V was pared by 0 bases and J by 2 bases, with 11 bases between. CDR1 is SGHRS and CDR2 is YFSETQ in the germline V gene.

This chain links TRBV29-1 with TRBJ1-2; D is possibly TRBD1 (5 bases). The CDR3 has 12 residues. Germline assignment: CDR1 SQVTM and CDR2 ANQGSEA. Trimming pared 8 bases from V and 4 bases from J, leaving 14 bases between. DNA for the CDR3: TGCAGCAGTTACGGGGGAGCCTATGGCTACACCTTC. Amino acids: CSSYGGAYGYTF.

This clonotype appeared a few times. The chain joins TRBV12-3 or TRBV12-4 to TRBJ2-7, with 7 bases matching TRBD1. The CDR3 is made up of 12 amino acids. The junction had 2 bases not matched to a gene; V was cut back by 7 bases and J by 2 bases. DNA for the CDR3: TGTGCCAGCAAGGACAGGACCTACGAGCAGTACTTC. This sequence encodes CASKDRTYEQYF.

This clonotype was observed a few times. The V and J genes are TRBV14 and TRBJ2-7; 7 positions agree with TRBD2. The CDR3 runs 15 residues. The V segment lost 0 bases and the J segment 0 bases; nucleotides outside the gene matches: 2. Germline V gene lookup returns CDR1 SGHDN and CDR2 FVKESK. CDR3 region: CASSQEAGFSYEQYF. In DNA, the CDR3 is TGTGCCAGCAGCCAAGAAGCGGGGTTCTCCTACGAGCAGTACTTC.

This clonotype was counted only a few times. The DNA for the CDR3 is TGTGCCAGTAATTTACGTGATTCTGGGGCCAACGTCCTGACTTTC. Translation: CASNLRDSGANVLTF. The V call is TRBV19, the J call TRBJ2-6; D remains ambiguous. The germline gives CDR1 LNHDA, CDR2 SQIVND (reference sequence). Trimming removed 7 bases from V and 1 base from J, with 11 bases in between. CDR3 length: 15 amino acids.

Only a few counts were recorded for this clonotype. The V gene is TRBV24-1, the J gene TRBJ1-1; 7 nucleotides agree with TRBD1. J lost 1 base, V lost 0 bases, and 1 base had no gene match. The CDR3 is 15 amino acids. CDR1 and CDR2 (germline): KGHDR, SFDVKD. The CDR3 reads CATSDLTGENTEAFF. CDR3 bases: TGTGCCACCAGTGATTTGACAGGGGAGAACACTGAAGCTTTCTTT.

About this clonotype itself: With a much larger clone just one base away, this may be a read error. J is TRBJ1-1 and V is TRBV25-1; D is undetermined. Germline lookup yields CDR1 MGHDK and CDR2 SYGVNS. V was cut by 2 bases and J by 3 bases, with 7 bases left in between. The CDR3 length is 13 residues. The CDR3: CASSELLDTEAFF. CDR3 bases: TGTGCCAGCAGTGAACTCCTGGACACTGAAGCTTTCTTT.

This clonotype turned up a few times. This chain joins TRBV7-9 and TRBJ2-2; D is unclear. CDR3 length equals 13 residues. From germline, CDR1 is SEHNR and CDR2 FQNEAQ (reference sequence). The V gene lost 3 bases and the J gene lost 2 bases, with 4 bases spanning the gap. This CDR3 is CASSFDNTGELFF. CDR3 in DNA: TGTGCCAGCAGCTTTGACAACACCGGGGAGCTGTTTTTT.

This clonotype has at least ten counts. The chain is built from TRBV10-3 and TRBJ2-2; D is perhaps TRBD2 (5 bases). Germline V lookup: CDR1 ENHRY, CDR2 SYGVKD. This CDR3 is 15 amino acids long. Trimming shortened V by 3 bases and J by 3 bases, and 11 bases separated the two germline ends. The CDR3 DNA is TGTGCCATCAGTGATTACGGGAATGACACCGGGGAGCTGTTTTTT. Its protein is CAISDYGNDTGELFF.

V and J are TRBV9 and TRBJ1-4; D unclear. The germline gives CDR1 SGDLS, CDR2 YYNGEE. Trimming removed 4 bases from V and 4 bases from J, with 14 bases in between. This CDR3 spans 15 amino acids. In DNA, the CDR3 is TGTGCCAGCAGCATAGGTGTTGTCTATAATGAAAAACTGTTTTTT. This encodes CASSIGVVYNEKLFF.

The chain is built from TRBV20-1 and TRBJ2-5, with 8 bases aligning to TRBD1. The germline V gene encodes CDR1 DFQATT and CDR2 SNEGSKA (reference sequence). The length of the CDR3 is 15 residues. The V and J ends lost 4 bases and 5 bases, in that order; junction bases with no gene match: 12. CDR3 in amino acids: CSATPTDRGWETQYF. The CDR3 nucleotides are TGCAGTGCTACACCAACAGACAGGGGATGGGAGACCCAGTACTTC.

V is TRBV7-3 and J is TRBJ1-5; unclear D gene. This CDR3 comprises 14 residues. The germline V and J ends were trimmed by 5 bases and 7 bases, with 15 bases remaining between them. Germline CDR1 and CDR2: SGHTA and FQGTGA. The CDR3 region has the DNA TGTGCCAGCAGCCCATCCACCCTGAGCCAGCCCCAGCATTTT. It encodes CASSPSTLSQPQHF.

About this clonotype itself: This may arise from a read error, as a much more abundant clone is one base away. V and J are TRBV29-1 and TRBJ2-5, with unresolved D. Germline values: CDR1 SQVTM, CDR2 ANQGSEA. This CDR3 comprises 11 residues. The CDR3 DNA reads TGCAGCGTTGGACCGTCGGAGACCCAGTCCTTC. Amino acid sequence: CSVGPSETQSF.

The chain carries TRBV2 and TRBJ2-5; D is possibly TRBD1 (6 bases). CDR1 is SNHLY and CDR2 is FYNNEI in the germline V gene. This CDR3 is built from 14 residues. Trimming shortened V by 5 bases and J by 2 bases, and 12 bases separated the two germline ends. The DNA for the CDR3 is TGTGCCAGCAGTCCCCGGGACACTCAAGAGACCCAGTACTTC. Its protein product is CASSPRDTQETQYF.